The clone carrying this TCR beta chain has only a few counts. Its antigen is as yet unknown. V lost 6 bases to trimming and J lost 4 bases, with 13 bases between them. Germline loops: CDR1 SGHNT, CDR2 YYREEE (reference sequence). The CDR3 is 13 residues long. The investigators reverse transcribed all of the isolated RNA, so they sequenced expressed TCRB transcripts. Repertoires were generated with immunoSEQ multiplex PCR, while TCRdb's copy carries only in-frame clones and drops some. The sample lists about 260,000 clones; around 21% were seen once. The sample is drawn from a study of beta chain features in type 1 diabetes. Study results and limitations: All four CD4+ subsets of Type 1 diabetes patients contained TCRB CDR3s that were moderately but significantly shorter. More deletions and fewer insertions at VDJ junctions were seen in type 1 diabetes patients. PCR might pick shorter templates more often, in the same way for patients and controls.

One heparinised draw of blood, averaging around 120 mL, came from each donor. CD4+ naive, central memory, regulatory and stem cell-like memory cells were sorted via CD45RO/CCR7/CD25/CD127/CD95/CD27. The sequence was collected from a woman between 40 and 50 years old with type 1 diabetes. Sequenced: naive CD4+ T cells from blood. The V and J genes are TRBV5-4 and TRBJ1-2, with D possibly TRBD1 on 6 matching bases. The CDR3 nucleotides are TGTGCCAGCACCCGACAGGCGCCCTATGGCTACACCTTC. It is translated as CASTRQAPYGYTF. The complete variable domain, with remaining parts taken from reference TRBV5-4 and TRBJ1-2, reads ETGVTQSPTHLIKTRGQQVTLRCSSQSGHNTVSWYQQALGQGPQFIFQYYREEENGRGNFPPRFSGLQFPNYSSELNVNALELDDSALYLCASTRQAPYGYTFGSGTRLTVV.